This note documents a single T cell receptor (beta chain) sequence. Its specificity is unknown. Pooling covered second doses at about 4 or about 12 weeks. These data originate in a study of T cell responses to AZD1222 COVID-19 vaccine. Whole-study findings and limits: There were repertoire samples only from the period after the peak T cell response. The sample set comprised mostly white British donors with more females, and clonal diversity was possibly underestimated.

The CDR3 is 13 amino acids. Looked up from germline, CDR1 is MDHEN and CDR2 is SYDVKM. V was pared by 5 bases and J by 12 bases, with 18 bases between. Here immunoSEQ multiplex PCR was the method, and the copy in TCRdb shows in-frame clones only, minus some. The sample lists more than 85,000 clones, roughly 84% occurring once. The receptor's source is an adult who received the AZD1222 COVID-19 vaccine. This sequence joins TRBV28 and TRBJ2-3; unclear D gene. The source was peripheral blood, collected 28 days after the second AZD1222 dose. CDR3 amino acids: CASSPQTPGGQYF. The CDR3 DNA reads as TGTGCCAGCAGTCCCCAGACTCCCGGCGGCCAGTATTTT.